A single TCR beta chain is shown here with its context. These data belong to a study of monozygotic twins with inflammatory bowel disease. Incorporation of UMIs carrying a 6-nucleotide sample barcode was performed by template switching. TCRdb re-called the 5' RACE reads, yielding one record per CDR3 amino acid sequence without DNA. This sample's clone table lists 400,000 to 500,000 distinct CDR3 sequences. The CDR3 is 17 residues long. Germline-derived CDR1 and CDR2 are SGDLS and YYNGEE. Without any T cell sorting, total RNA was isolated from whole blood. This chain joins TRBV9 and TRBJ2-1; there is no DNA to check the TCRdb D call of TRBD2. Input material: blood. This sequence originates from a human donor with ulcerative colitis or Crohn's disease, or a healthy co-twin of an affected twin (not recorded which). The CDR3 loop is CASSVGTSGSLRDEQFF.